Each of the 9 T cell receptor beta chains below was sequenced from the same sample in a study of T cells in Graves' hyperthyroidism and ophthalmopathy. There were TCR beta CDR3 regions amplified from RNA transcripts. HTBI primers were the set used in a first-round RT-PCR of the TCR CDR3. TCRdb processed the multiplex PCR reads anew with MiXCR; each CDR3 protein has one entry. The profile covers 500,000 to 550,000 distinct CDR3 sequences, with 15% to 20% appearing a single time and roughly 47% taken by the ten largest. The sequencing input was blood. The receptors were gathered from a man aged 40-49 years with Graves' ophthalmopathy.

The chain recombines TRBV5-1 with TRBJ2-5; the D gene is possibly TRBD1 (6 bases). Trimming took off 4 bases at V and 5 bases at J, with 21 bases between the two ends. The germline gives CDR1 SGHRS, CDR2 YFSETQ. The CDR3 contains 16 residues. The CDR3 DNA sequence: TGCGCCAGCAGCCTAGGACAGCGGTCTTTGGGGGAGACCCAGTACTTC. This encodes CASSLGQRSLGETQYF.

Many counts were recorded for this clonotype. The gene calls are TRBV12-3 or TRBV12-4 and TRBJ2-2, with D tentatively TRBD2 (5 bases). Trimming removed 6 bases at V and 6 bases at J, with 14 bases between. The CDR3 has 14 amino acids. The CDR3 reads CASRKFGVAGELFF. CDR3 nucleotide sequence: TGTGCCAGCAGGAAATTCGGGGTTGCCGGGGAGCTGTTTTTT.

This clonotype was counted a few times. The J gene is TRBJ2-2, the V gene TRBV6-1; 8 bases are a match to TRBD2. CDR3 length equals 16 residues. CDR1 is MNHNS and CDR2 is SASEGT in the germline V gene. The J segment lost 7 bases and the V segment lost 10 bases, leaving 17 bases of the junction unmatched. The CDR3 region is CANSPGLDDRSGELFF. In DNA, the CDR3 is TGTGCCAATTCCCCGGGACTAGACGACCGGAGCGGGGAGCTGTTTTTT.

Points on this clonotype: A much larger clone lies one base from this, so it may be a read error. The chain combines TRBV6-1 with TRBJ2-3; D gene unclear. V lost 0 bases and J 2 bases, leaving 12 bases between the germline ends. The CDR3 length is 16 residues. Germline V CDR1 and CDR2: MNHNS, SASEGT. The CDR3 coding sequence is TGTGCCAGCAGTGAAGCCCAGACGAAGGTCACAGATACGCAGTATTTT. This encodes CASSEAQTKVTDTQYF.

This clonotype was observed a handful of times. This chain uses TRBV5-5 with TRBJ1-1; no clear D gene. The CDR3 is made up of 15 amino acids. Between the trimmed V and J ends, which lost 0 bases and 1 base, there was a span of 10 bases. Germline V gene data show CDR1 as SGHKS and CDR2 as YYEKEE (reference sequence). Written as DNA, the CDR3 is TGTGCCAGCAGCTTGGTCGGCCTTTCGAACACTGAAGCTTTCTTT. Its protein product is CASSLVGLSNTEAFF.

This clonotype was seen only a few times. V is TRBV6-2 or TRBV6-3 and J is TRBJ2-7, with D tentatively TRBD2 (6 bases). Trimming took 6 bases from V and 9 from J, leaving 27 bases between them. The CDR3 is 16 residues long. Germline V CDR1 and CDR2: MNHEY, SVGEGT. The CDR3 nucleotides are TGTGCCAGCAGCCCCCCGTCAAGGGGAGGCCGAGCCGGGCAGTACTTC. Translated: CASSPPSRGGRAGQYF.

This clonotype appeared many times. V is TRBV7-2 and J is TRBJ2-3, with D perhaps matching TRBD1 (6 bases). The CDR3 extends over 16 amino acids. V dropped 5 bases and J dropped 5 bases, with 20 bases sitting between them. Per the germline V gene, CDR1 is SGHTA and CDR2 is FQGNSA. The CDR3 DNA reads TGTGCCAGCAGCAACCTTCTAGGACAGAGCTTAGATACGCAGTATTTT. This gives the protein CASSNLLGQSLDTQYF.

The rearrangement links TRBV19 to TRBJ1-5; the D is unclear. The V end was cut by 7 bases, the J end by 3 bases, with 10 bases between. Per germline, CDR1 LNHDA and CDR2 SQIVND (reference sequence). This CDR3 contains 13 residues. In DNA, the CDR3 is TGTGCCAGTATTTACAGCTTCAATCAGCCCCAGCATTTT. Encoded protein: CASIYSFNQPQHF.

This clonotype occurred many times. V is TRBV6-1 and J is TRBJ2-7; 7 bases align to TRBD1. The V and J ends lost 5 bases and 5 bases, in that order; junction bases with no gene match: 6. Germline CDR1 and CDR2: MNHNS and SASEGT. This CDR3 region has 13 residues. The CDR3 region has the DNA TGTGCCAGCAGTCGACAGGGAAGGGACGAGCAGTACTTC. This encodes CASSRQGRDEQYF.